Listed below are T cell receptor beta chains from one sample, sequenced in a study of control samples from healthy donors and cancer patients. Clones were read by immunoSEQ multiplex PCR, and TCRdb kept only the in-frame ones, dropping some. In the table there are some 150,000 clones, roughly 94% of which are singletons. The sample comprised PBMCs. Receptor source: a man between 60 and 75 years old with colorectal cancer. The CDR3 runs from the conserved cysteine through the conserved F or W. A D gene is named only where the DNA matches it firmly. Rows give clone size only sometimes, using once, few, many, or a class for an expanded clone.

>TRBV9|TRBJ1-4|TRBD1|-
TGTGCCAGCAGCCCTTGGACAGGGATATCGGCAACTAATGAAAAACTGTTTTTT
CASSPWTGISATNEKLFF
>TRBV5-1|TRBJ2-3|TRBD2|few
TGCGCCAGCACACTAGCGGAACACACAGATACGCAGTATTTT
CASTLAEHTDTQYF
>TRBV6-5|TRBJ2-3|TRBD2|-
TGTGCCAGCAGTTACGGCGGGGGGGCCACAGATACGCAGTATTTT
CASSYGGGATDTQYF
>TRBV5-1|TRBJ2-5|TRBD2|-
TGCGCCAGCAGCTCATCCCAACTAGCGCCTCAAGAGACCCAGTACTTC
CASSSSQLAPQETQYF
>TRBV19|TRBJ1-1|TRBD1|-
TGTGCCAGTAGCGAACAGGGGGGGGGAGCTTTCTTT
CASSEQGGGAFF
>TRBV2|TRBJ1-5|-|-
TGTGCCAGCAGTAATCTCAGGGACCAGCCCCAGCATTTT
CASSNLRDQPQHF
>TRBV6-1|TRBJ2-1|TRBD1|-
TGTGCCAGCAGTGAGTGGGGACAGGTTCACAATGAGCAGTTCTTC
CASSEWGQVHNEQFF
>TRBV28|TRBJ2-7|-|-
TGTGCCAGCAGTTTATCAGGAAGCTCCTACGAGCAGTACTTC
CASSLSGSSYEQYF
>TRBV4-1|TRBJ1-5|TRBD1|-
TGCGCCAGCAGCCATGGACAGGTCAATCAGCCCCAGCATTTT
CASSHGQVNQPQHF
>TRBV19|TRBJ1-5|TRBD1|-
TGTGCCAGTAGTTCTTTGGACAGGGCAAGCAATCAGCCCCAGCATTTT
CASSSLDRASNQPQHF
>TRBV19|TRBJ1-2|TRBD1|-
TGTGCCAGTAGTATCAGGAGGGGGCCTAACTATGGCTACACCTTC
CASSIRRGPNYGYTF
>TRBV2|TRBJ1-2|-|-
TGTGCCAGCAACCTCGGGGGTGAAAGTGGCTACACCTTC
CASNLGGESGYTF
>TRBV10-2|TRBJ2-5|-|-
TGCGCCAGCAGTGAGCAAGAATCGACCCAGTACTTC
CASSEQESTQYF
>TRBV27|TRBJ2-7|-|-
TGTGCCAGCAGTTTTCAGGGTCCCTACGAGCAGTACTTC
CASSFQGPYEQYF
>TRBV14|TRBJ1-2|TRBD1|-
TGTGCCAGCAGCCAAGAAAACAGGGGGGTTGGCTACACCTTC
CASSQENRGVGYTF
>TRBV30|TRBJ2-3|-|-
TGTGCCTGGAGGTGGGTCACAGATACGCAGTATTTT
CAWRWVTDTQYF
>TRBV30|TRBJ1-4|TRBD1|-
TGTGCCTGGAGTCGAGGACAGGGGAATGAAAAACTGTTTTTT
CAWSRGQGNEKLFF
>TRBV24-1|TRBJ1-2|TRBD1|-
TGTGCCACCAGTGACAGGGACAGGGACCGCGGCTACACCTTC
CATSDRDRDRGYTF
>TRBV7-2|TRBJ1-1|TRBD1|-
TGTGCCAGCAGTCGTACAGGGGCCACCTCCGCTGAAGCTTTCTTT
CASSRTGATSAEAFF
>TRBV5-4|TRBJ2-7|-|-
TGTGCCAGCAGCTTTCCGCTCTCCGAGCAGTACTTC
CASSFPLSEQYF
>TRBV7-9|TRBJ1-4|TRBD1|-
TGTGCCAGCAGCTCCCAACAGGGGAGCGGTGAAAAACTGTTTTTT
CASSSQQGSGEKLFF
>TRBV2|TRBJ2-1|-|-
TGTGCCAGCAGTGAAGCGCTTCTTGTGTTCTTC
CASSEALLVFF
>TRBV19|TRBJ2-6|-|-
TGTGCCAGTGGACGGGGGGCAGACACCTCTGGGGCCAACGTCCTGACTTTC
CASGRGADTSGANVLTF
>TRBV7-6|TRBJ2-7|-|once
TGTGCCAGCAGCTTAGTTCTGGGGTCCTACGAGCAGTACTTC
CASSLVLGSYEQYF